A selection of T cell receptor beta chains follows, all from one sample in a study of cytomegalovirus exposure and HLA in healthy donors. This table comes from immunoSEQ multiplex PCR, and its TCRdb copy is limited to in-frame clones, with some not included. The sample carries around 140,000 clones, 64% recorded once. Input material: PBMCs. These receptors were obtained from a woman aged 40 to 50 in good health and CMV-seronegative. Both conserved end residues are part of each CDR3. D genes are given only for firm matches.

v_gene: TRBV28
d_gene: TRBD1
j_gene: TRBJ1-5
CDR3aa: CATKSRDRAGQPQHF

v_gene: TRBV28
d_gene: TRBD1
j_gene: TRBJ1-1
CDR3aa: CASRDRVGTEAFF

v_gene: TRBV4-3
d_gene: .
j_gene: TRBJ1-2
CDR3aa: CASSQQGSGYTF

v_gene: TRBV7-2
d_gene: TRBD2
j_gene: TRBJ2-7
CDR3aa: CASSTTRAGAYEQYF

v_gene: TRBV5-1
d_gene: .
j_gene: TRBJ1-3
CDR3aa: CASSFGQPGNTIYF

v_gene: TRBV6-5
d_gene: TRBD1
j_gene: TRBJ2-2
CDR3aa: CASSSGRQGNTGELFF

v_gene: TRBV11-2
d_gene: .
j_gene: TRBJ1-2
CDR3aa: CASSLGTGIYGYTF

v_gene: TRBV2
d_gene: TRBD2
j_gene: TRBJ2-7
CDR3aa: CASSLSGGPRGPYEQYF

v_gene: TRBV29-1
d_gene: .
j_gene: TRBJ2-1
CDR3aa: CSVEPTHSPLNEQFF

v_gene: TRBV2
d_gene: .
j_gene: TRBJ1-5
CDR3aa: CASSGSFSFDYQPQHF

v_gene: TRBV29-1
d_gene: TRBD2
j_gene: TRBJ2-1
CDR3aa: CSVHTLVTSGGAGEQFF

v_gene: TRBV7-9
d_gene: TRBD1
j_gene: TRBJ2-1
CDR3aa: CASSFLPGTGVYNEQFF

v_gene: TRBV7-2
d_gene: .
j_gene: TRBJ2-7
CDR3aa: CASSLTRSSYEQYF

v_gene: TRBV19
d_gene: .
j_gene: TRBJ1-1
CDR3aa: CASSILFPRGAFF

v_gene: TRBV19
d_gene: .
j_gene: TRBJ1-1
CDR3aa: CASSKSGAGNTEAFF

v_gene: TRBV19
d_gene: TRBD2
j_gene: TRBJ2-1
CDR3aa: CASSPAGTRTYNEQFF

v_gene: TRBV7-9
d_gene: .
j_gene: TRBJ2-5
CDR3aa: CASSLAGAGNQETQYF

v_gene: TRBV18
d_gene: .
j_gene: TRBJ1-2
CDR3aa: CASSRELTGSYGYTF

v_gene: TRBV7-8
d_gene: TRBD1
j_gene: TRBJ1-2
CDR3aa: CASSPQTGGILYGYTF

v_gene: TRBV7-9
d_gene: .
j_gene: TRBJ1-1
CDR3aa: CASSLARGGDTEAFF

v_gene: TRBV28
d_gene: .
j_gene: TRBJ1-2
CDR3aa: CASSLPGYGYTF

v_gene: TRBV6-5
d_gene: .
j_gene: TRBJ1-1
CDR3aa: CASSFPGTMGEAFF

v_gene: TRBV28
d_gene: .
j_gene: TRBJ2-5
CDR3aa: CATRWGDPGTQYF

v_gene: TRBV27
d_gene: TRBD2
j_gene: TRBJ2-7
CDR3aa: CASSPRGGSGGGEQYF

v_gene: TRBV10-3
d_gene: .
j_gene: TRBJ2-2
CDR3aa: CAISDSSLANTGELFF

v_gene: TRBV13
d_gene: .
j_gene: TRBJ1-1
CDR3aa: CASSLVWGGLTEAFF

v_gene: TRBV5-4
d_gene: .
j_gene: TRBJ2-5
CDR3aa: CASSHIQETQYF

v_gene: TRBV2
d_gene: TRBD1
j_gene: TRBJ1-1
CDR3aa: CASLTGLTEAFF

v_gene: TRBV7-9
d_gene: .
j_gene: TRBJ2-1
CDR3aa: CASRGAGTKQFF

v_gene: TRBV6-5
d_gene: .
j_gene: TRBJ1-1
CDR3aa: CASSDMGMNTEAFF

v_gene: TRBV27
d_gene: .
j_gene: TRBJ2-3
CDR3aa: CASSWGGVTDTQYF

v_gene: TRBV27
d_gene: .
j_gene: TRBJ1-1
CDR3aa: CASSLYGAGLNTEAFF

v_gene: TRBV9
d_gene: .
j_gene: TRBJ2-1
CDR3aa: CASSTRGSYNEQFF

v_gene: TRBV5-1
d_gene: TRBD1
j_gene: TRBJ1-6
CDR3aa: CASSGGQGYSPLHF

v_gene: TRBV11-2
d_gene: TRBD1
j_gene: TRBJ1-2
CDR3aa: CASSLWRTGDYGYTF

v_gene: TRBV13
d_gene: .
j_gene: TRBJ1-1
CDR3aa: CASSPWRRYTEAFF

v_gene: TRBV2
d_gene: .
j_gene: TRBJ2-7
CDR3aa: CASTEGAGSYEQYF

v_gene: TRBV28
d_gene: .
j_gene: TRBJ1-5
CDR3aa: CASSEAPRGKEQPQHF

v_gene: TRBV30
d_gene: .
j_gene: TRBJ1-5
CDR3aa: CAWSVLSARDQPQHF

v_gene: TRBV5-6
d_gene: .
j_gene: TRBJ1-2
CDR3aa: CASSLASGTPGYGYTF

v_gene: TRBV7-2
d_gene: .
j_gene: TRBJ1-5
CDR3aa: CASSPRGQPQHF

v_gene: TRBV10-3
d_gene: .
j_gene: TRBJ2-7
CDR3aa: CAISELVAAYEQYF

v_gene: TRBV7-8
d_gene: .
j_gene: TRBJ2-6
CDR3aa: CASSLAPQGSGANVLTF

v_gene: TRBV11-1
d_gene: .
j_gene: TRBJ1-1
CDR3aa: CASSLAGSHTEAFF

v_gene: TRBV13
d_gene: .
j_gene: TRBJ1-4
CDR3aa: CASSGQLNEKLFF

v_gene: TRBV19
d_gene: TRBD1
j_gene: TRBJ1-1
CDR3aa: CASSRFLQGRRMNTEAFF

v_gene: TRBV7-9
d_gene: .
j_gene: TRBJ1-1
CDR3aa: CASSYQGPTEAFF

v_gene: TRBV5-4
d_gene: .
j_gene: TRBJ1-1
CDR3aa: CASSLGGGGVNTEAFF

v_gene: TRBV19
d_gene: .
j_gene: TRBJ1-6
CDR3aa: CASSIDSGTHNSPLHF

v_gene: TRBV7-9
d_gene: TRBD1
j_gene: TRBJ1-6
CDR3aa: CASSVGQYNSPLHF

v_gene: TRBV15
d_gene: .
j_gene: TRBJ2-5
CDR3aa: CATSRDGRQETQYF

v_gene: TRBV5-6
d_gene: .
j_gene: TRBJ1-1
CDR3aa: CASSWGRGEAFF

v_gene: TRBV7-9
d_gene: .
j_gene: TRBJ1-1
CDR3aa: CASSSRSGRANTEAFF

v_gene: TRBV9
d_gene: .
j_gene: TRBJ2-7
CDR3aa: CASSVGGGREQYF

v_gene: TRBV30
d_gene: .
j_gene: TRBJ1-5
CDR3aa: CAWSVSGGDRNQPQHF

v_gene: TRBV5-1
d_gene: .
j_gene: TRBJ1-1
CDR3aa: CASSLAGWGAWNTEAFF